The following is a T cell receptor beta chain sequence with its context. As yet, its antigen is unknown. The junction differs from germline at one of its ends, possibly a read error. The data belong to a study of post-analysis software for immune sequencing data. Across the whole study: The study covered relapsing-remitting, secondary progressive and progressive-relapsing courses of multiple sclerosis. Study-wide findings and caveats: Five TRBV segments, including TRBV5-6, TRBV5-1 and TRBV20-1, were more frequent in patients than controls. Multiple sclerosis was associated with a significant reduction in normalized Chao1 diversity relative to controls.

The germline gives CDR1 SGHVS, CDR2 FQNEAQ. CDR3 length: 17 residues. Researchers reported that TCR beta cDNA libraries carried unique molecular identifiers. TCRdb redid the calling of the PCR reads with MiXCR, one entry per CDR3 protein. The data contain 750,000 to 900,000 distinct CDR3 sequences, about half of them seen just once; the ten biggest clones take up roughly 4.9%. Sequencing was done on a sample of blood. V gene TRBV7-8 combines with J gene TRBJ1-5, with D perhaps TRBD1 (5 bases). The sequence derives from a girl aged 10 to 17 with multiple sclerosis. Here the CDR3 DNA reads TGTGCCAGCAGCCCTTGGGGGGATCAGTCTAGCAACCAGCCCCAGCATTTT. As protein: CASSPWGDQSSNQPQHF.